Included here is one TCR beta chain sequence, with context. Its antigen is unidentified. The sample originates from a study of cytomegalovirus exposure and HLA in healthy donors. The CDR3 spans 14 residues. Germline V gives CDR1 MDHEN, CDR2 SYDVKM. The V end was cut by 5 bases, the J end by 6 bases, with 14 bases between. The PCR contained 60 Vbeta and 13 Jbeta primers. Some clones are missing from TCRdb's copy, which holds only in-frame ones; the method was immunoSEQ multiplex PCR. The sample holds 130,000 to 150,000 clones, roughly 78% seen once. Findings and limits, study-wide: Presence/absence analyses assumed roughly uniform sequencing depth across donors. A missense DCLRE1C variant was associated with V- and J-gene trimming of TCR beta chains in a later analysis, and an independent cohort replicated the association. Beyond CMV serostatus, there was no information to go on about immune exposure.

This sequence was found in a female donor in good health and CMV-seronegative. The gene calls are TRBV28 and TRBJ1-5; a weak D match, TRBD1 (5 bases). The sample was PBMCs. CDR3 protein: CASSQPGGTQPQHF. CDR3 bases: TGTGCCAGCAGTCAGCCGGGGGGAACTCAGCCCCAGCATTTT. Looking up the rest from reference TRBV28 and TRBJ1-5 gives the full variable domain: DVKVTQSSRYLVKRTGEKVFLECVQDMDHENMFWYRQDPGLGLRLIYFSYDVKMKEKGDIPEGYSVSREKKERFSLILESASTNQTSMYLCASSQPGGTQPQHFGDGTRLSIL.